Listed below are T cell receptor beta chains from one sample, sequenced in a study of T-cell reconstitution after alpha-beta-depleted transplantation in children. TCRdb re-analysed the PCR reads in MiXCR, keeping a single row per CDR3 protein. Seen here are about 78,000 distinct CDR3 sequences, about 14% observed once, and the top ten hold around a quarter. The specimen was PBMCs, mostly from graft donor cells, collected 180 days after TCRalphabeta/CD19-depleted stem cell transplant. All receptors come from a male patient under 10 years old who had a stem cell transplant for acute lymphoblastic leukemia, so the T cells may come from the graft donor. CDR3s include the opening cysteine and the closing phenylalanine or tryptophan. The order of the fields is clone size, D gene, J gene, V gene, CDR3 DNA, CDR3 protein. The D gene is left open where the match is weak. Expanded clones get a size class; other rows say once, few or many, or leave the size out.

abundance: .; d_gene: .; j_gene: TRBJ2-7; v_gene: TRBV28; CDR3nt: TGTGCCAGCAGTCGGTTTCGATATTCATCCTACGAGCAGTACTTC; CDR3aa: CASSRFRYSSYEQYF
abundance: few; d_gene: TRBD1; j_gene: TRBJ1-4; v_gene: TRBV4-3; CDR3nt: TGCGCCAGCAGCCAAGGTTACACAGGGGGAGTAACTAATGAAAAACTGTTTTTT; CDR3aa: CASSQGYTGGVTNEKLFF
abundance: .; d_gene: .; j_gene: TRBJ2-1; v_gene: TRBV9; CDR3nt: TGTGCCAGCAGCGCGGACTCAAACTACAATGAGCAGTTCTTC; CDR3aa: CASSADSNYNEQFF
abundance: many; d_gene: TRBD2; j_gene: TRBJ2-2; v_gene: TRBV5-1; CDR3nt: TGCGCCAGCAGCTCCCTAGCGGGACCCTACACCGGGGAGCTGTTTTTT; CDR3aa: CASSSLAGPYTGELFF
abundance: .; d_gene: .; j_gene: TRBJ1-1; v_gene: TRBV7-2; CDR3nt: TGTGCCAGCAGCTTAGAACCAGGGGACTATGCTGAAGCTTTCTTT; CDR3aa: CASSLEPGDYAEAFF
abundance: few; d_gene: .; j_gene: TRBJ1-3; v_gene: TRBV12-2; CDR3nt: TGTGCAAGTCGCTGCGGACTCCTAAGAGCGGGACGAAACACCATATATTTT; CDR3aa: CASRCGLLRAGRNTIYF
abundance: few; d_gene: .; j_gene: TRBJ1-1; v_gene: TRBV20-1; CDR3nt: TGCAGTGCCCTCAGGGGCCCTCTCACTGAAGCTTTCTTT; CDR3aa: CSALRGPLTEAFF
abundance: .; d_gene: .; j_gene: TRBJ2-7; v_gene: TRBV7-2; CDR3nt: TGTGCCAGCGGAGGGCTCCCCTACGAGCAGTACTTC; CDR3aa: CASGGLPYEQYF
abundance: .; d_gene: TRBD1; j_gene: TRBJ1-6; v_gene: TRBV15; CDR3nt: TGTGCCACCAGCGGGGGACAGGGAAGCGCGTCACCCCTCCACTTT; CDR3aa: CATSGGQGSASPLHF
abundance: few; d_gene: .; j_gene: TRBJ1-3; v_gene: TRBV20-1; CDR3nt: TGCAGTGCTACAGGGTACTCTGGAAACACCATATATTTT; CDR3aa: CSATGYSGNTIYF
abundance: few; d_gene: .; j_gene: TRBJ2-3; v_gene: TRBV12-3/TRBV12-4; CDR3nt: TGTGCCAGCAGTATGACAGAGAGCACAGATACGCAGTATTTT; CDR3aa: CASSMTESTDTQYF
abundance: .; d_gene: .; j_gene: TRBJ1-6; v_gene: TRBV5-1; CDR3nt: TGCGCCAGCAGCTTTGAAGGAGGGTACTATAATTCACCCCTCCACTTT; CDR3aa: CASSFEGGYYNSPLHF
abundance: many; d_gene: .; j_gene: TRBJ2-1; v_gene: TRBV4-1; CDR3nt: TGCGCCAGCAGCCCCATCCCGTGGGTGGCGGGACAGTTCTTC; CDR3aa: CASSPIPWVAGQFF
abundance: .; d_gene: TRBD2; j_gene: TRBJ2-1; v_gene: TRBV20-1; CDR3nt: TGCAGTGCTAGAGAAAGCGGGACTAGGAATGAGCAGTTCTTC; CDR3aa: CSARESGTRNEQFF
abundance: few; d_gene: .; j_gene: TRBJ2-3; v_gene: TRBV18; CDR3nt: TGTGCCAGCTCACCACCGATGAGTGCTAGCACAGATACGCAGTATTTT; CDR3aa: CASSPPMSASTDTQYF
abundance: many; d_gene: TRBD1; j_gene: TRBJ2-2; v_gene: TRBV12-3/TRBV12-4; CDR3nt: TGTGCCAGCAGTTTACGACAGGGTAAAAGAGTTGGGGAGCTGTTTTTT; CDR3aa: CASSLRQGKRVGELFF
abundance: .; d_gene: TRBD1; j_gene: TRBJ1-5; v_gene: TRBV4-2; CDR3nt: TGTGCCAGCAGCCAGAGACAGGGGGCCCAGAGCAATCAGCCCCAGCATTTT; CDR3aa: CASSQRQGAQSNQPQHF
abundance: few; d_gene: .; j_gene: TRBJ2-4; v_gene: TRBV9; CDR3nt: TGTGCCAGCAGCGCGGAGGGAGCCAAAAACATTCAGTACTTC; CDR3aa: CASSAEGAKNIQYF
abundance: few; d_gene: .; j_gene: TRBJ1-1; v_gene: TRBV6-2/TRBV6-3; CDR3nt: TGTGCCAGCAGTTACTCGGTGAGGAGCACTGAAGCTTTCTTT; CDR3aa: CASSYSVRSTEAFF
abundance: .; d_gene: TRBD1; j_gene: TRBJ1-4; v_gene: TRBV18; CDR3nt: TGTGCCAGCCGGTGGACAGGGGAGGGTGAAAAACTGTTTTTT; CDR3aa: CASRWTGEGEKLFF
abundance: few; d_gene: TRBD1; j_gene: TRBJ1-2; v_gene: TRBV9; CDR3nt: TGTGCCAGCAGCGTAGCGGACAGGGGGGAAGACTATGGCTACACCTTC; CDR3aa: CASSVADRGEDYGYTF
abundance: many; d_gene: TRBD1; j_gene: TRBJ2-5; v_gene: TRBV7-2; CDR3nt: TGTGCCACGACAGGGGCCCCAGGGGAGACCCAGTACTTC; CDR3aa: CATTGAPGETQYF
abundance: .; d_gene: .; j_gene: TRBJ2-1; v_gene: TRBV7-9; CDR3nt: TGTGCCAGCAGCCTCCCCCCTAGTGAGCAGTTCTTC; CDR3aa: CASSLPPSEQFF
abundance: few; d_gene: TRBD1; j_gene: TRBJ2-7; v_gene: TRBV18; CDR3nt: TGTGCCAGCTCACGAAAGGCCGGGACAGGGTACTACGAGCAGTACTTC; CDR3aa: CASSRKAGTGYYEQYF
abundance: .; d_gene: .; j_gene: TRBJ2-1; v_gene: TRBV7-6; CDR3nt: TGTGCCAGCAGCCACGGGCCCAGGGCTCCACTCTACAATGAGCAGTTCTTC; CDR3aa: CASSHGPRAPLYNEQFF
abundance: .; d_gene: TRBD1; j_gene: TRBJ1-2; v_gene: TRBV6-5; CDR3nt: TGTGCCAGCACTTCCCTACGGACAGGGGGGTTTGGCTACACCTTC; CDR3aa: CASTSLRTGGFGYTF
abundance: few; d_gene: .; j_gene: TRBJ2-5; v_gene: TRBV28; CDR3nt: TGTGCCAGCAGTTTAACCCACGGATATTATGGGACCCAGTACTTC; CDR3aa: CASSLTHGYYGTQYF
abundance: .; d_gene: .; j_gene: TRBJ1-6; v_gene: TRBV7-2; CDR3nt: TGTGCCAGCAGCGGCCCCGGGACGCGGACGGGTTCACCCCTCCACTTT; CDR3aa: CASSGPGTRTGSPLHF
abundance: .; d_gene: .; j_gene: TRBJ2-4; v_gene: TRBV12-3/TRBV12-4; CDR3nt: TGTGCCAGCAGTTTATCAGGGGCAAAAAACATTCAGTACTTC; CDR3aa: CASSLSGAKNIQYF
abundance: .; d_gene: .; j_gene: TRBJ1-1; v_gene: TRBV5-1; CDR3nt: TGCGCCAGCAGCCCCGGAAGAAAGGGGAACACTGAAGCTTTCTTT; CDR3aa: CASSPGRKGNTEAFF
abundance: .; d_gene: TRBD2; j_gene: TRBJ2-1; v_gene: TRBV24-1; CDR3nt: TGTGCCACCAGTGATCCGGGACTAGCGGGAGGAGTGTCCTACAATGAGCAGTTCTTC; CDR3aa: CATSDPGLAGGVSYNEQFF
abundance: few; d_gene: .; j_gene: TRBJ2-7; v_gene: TRBV4-3; CDR3nt: TGCGCCAGCAGCCCGTGGACTCGTTCGGGGGAGCAGTACTTC; CDR3aa: CASSPWTRSGEQYF
abundance: .; d_gene: TRBD1; j_gene: TRBJ1-5; v_gene: TRBV7-8; CDR3nt: TGTGCCAGCAGCTTCTTACAGGGGCATCAGCCCCAGCATTTT; CDR3aa: CASSFLQGHQPQHF
abundance: once; d_gene: .; j_gene: TRBJ1-5; v_gene: TRBV27; CDR3nt: TGTGCCAGCAGTAACTGGGGGCACAGTCAGCCCCAGCATTTT; CDR3aa: CASSNWGHSQPQHF
abundance: .; d_gene: .; j_gene: TRBJ1-4; v_gene: TRBV29-1; CDR3nt: TGCAGCGTTGTTGTGTCGAGATATGAAAAACTGTTTTTT; CDR3aa: CSVVVSRYEKLFF
abundance: few; d_gene: .; j_gene: TRBJ1-1; v_gene: TRBV12-3/TRBV12-4; CDR3nt: TGTGCCAGCAGCCCCCGGACGGCCAACACTGAAGCTTTCTTT; CDR3aa: CASSPRTANTEAFF
abundance: .; d_gene: .; j_gene: TRBJ1-3; v_gene: TRBV7-6; CDR3nt: TGTGCCAGCAGCTTAGCAGCCGGGACTGGAAACACCATATATTTT; CDR3aa: CASSLAAGTGNTIYF
abundance: few; d_gene: .; j_gene: TRBJ2-1; v_gene: TRBV27; CDR3nt: TGTGCCAGCGCAGGCGGGGCCCCGGATGAGCAGTTCTTC; CDR3aa: CASAGGAPDEQFF
abundance: .; d_gene: TRBD1; j_gene: TRBJ1-2; v_gene: TRBV4-2; CDR3nt: TGTGCCAGCAGCCAAGATGACAGGGGTGACTATGGCTACACCTTC; CDR3aa: CASSQDDRGDYGYTF
abundance: .; d_gene: TRBD1; j_gene: TRBJ1-1; v_gene: TRBV5-1; CDR3nt: TGCGCCAGCAGCGCCGGGACAGGGAACACTGAAGCTTTCTTT; CDR3aa: CASSAGTGNTEAFF
abundance: few; d_gene: .; j_gene: TRBJ1-6; v_gene: TRBV20-1; CDR3nt: TGCAGTGCTAGAGCCAGGGCTAGTGGTAATTCACCCCTCCACTTT; CDR3aa: CSARARASGNSPLHF
abundance: many; d_gene: .; j_gene: TRBJ2-7; v_gene: TRBV27; CDR3nt: TGTGCCAGCAGTCCCTCCAGGACGTTGCGGGCCTACGAGCAGTACTTC; CDR3aa: CASSPSRTLRAYEQYF
abundance: few; d_gene: TRBD1; j_gene: TRBJ1-1; v_gene: TRBV30; CDR3nt: TGTGCCTGGGACAGGGAAGGCACTGAAGCTTTCTTT; CDR3aa: CAWDREGTEAFF
abundance: .; d_gene: .; j_gene: TRBJ2-3; v_gene: TRBV2; CDR3nt: TGTGCCAGCAGAGGGACTTTGAGCACAGATACGCAGTATTTT; CDR3aa: CASRGTLSTDTQYF
abundance: many; d_gene: .; j_gene: TRBJ1-4; v_gene: TRBV12-3/TRBV12-4; CDR3nt: TGTGCCAGCAGTTTAATCGGTAGGGAAAAACTGTTTTTT; CDR3aa: CASSLIGREKLFF
abundance: .; d_gene: .; j_gene: TRBJ2-1; v_gene: TRBV4-2; CDR3nt: TGTGCCAGCAGCCAAGAGGGCGTAGCCTTTCGCTTTTCGAGGGAGCAGTTCTTC; CDR3aa: CASSQEGVAFRFSREQFF
abundance: .; d_gene: .; j_gene: TRBJ2-7; v_gene: TRBV6-5; CDR3nt: TGTGCCAGCAGTTACTCGGGGAGGTTCTTCCTCTCCTACGAGCAGTACTTC; CDR3aa: CASSYSGRFFLSYEQYF
abundance: .; d_gene: TRBD1; j_gene: TRBJ1-1; v_gene: TRBV5-1; CDR3nt: TGCGTCAGCAGCCCCCAGGGGGGGACTGAAGCTTTCTTT; CDR3aa: CVSSPQGGTEAFF
abundance: .; d_gene: .; j_gene: TRBJ2-3; v_gene: TRBV10-3; CDR3nt: TGTGCCACGGGAGGGGGCGCAGATACGCAGTATTTT; CDR3aa: CATGGGADTQYF
abundance: .; d_gene: .; j_gene: TRBJ1-4; v_gene: TRBV7-2; CDR3nt: TGTGCCAGCAGCCGCTTTGGCCGGGGGGTAAAGAGTGAAAAACTGTTTTTT; CDR3aa: CASSRFGRGVKSEKLFF
abundance: few; d_gene: TRBD2; j_gene: TRBJ2-5; v_gene: TRBV5-1; CDR3nt: TGCGCCAGCAGCTTGCCCACGACTAGCACGCAAGAGACCCAGTACTTC; CDR3aa: CASSLPTTSTQETQYF
abundance: .; d_gene: .; j_gene: TRBJ2-7; v_gene: TRBV5-1; CDR3nt: TGCGCCAGCAGCTTGGCCCAGGGTGTCCACGAGCAGTACTTC; CDR3aa: CASSLAQGVHEQYF
abundance: few; d_gene: .; j_gene: TRBJ1-2; v_gene: TRBV9; CDR3nt: TGTGCCAGCAGCGTAGGGAGGGGCGGCGGCTATGGCTACACCTTC; CDR3aa: CASSVGRGGGYGYTF